Described below is a single T cell receptor beta chain sequence and its context. The data derive from a study of human T cells and chemical hapten exposure. Each CDR3 protein gets one entry after TCRdb re-called the RACE reads with MiXCR. The table lists 150,000 to 200,000 distinct CDR3 sequences, more than 20% of them singletons. Time point meaning: patch test 1, 2 weeks after DPC sensitization. The treatment was: therapeutic diphenylcyclopropenone sensitization with weekly scalp DPC. Total RNA was isolated from unfractionated whole blood. This TCR was sampled from a woman in her 50s with alopecia areata. Some clones in this sample may be carry-over from other donors' samples. Here the sequenced sample was whole blood, taken in connection with sensitization to the hapten diphenylcyclopropenone (DPC).

The DNA for the CDR3 is TGTGCCAGCGCTTTAGGAGCGATTCCCCTCTATGGCTACACCTTC. Translation gives CASALGAIPLYGYTF. The gene calls are TRBV6-5 and TRBJ1-2; D unresolved. The CDR3 totals 15 residues. CDR1 is MNHEY, CDR2 SVGAGI, per germline. Trimming cost V 8 bases and J 4 bases, with 20 bases left between them.